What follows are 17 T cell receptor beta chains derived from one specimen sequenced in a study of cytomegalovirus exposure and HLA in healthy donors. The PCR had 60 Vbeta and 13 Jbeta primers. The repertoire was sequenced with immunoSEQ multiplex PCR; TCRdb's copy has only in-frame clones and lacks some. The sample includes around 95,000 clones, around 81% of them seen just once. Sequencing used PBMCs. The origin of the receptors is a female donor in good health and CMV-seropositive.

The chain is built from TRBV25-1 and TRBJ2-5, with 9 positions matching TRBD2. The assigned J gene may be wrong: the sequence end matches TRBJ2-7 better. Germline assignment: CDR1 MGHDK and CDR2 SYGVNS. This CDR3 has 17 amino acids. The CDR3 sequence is CASSEWVSGRGTYEQYF. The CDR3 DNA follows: TGTGCCAGCAGTGAATGGGTTAGCGGGAGAGGTACCTACGAGCAGTACTTC.

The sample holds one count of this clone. Here the CDR3 DNA reads TGTGCCAGCAGTTTCCGGGCGGGCCAAACAGATACGCAGTATTTT. Protein: CASSFRAGQTDTQYF. This chain joins TRBV27 and TRBJ2-3, with D possibly being TRBD2 (5 bases). The V and J ends lost 3 bases and 3 bases respectively, with 13 bases between them. CDR1 MNHEY and CDR2 SMNVEV come from the germline V gene (reference sequence). The CDR3 totals 15 residues.

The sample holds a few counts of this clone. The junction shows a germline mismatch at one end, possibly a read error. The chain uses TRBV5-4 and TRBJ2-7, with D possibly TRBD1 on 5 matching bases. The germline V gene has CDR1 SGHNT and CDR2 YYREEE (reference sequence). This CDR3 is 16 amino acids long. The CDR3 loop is CARSLDSGRVTYEQYF. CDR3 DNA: TGTGCCCGCAGCTTGGATTCGGGCAGGGTTACCTACGAGCAGTACTTC.

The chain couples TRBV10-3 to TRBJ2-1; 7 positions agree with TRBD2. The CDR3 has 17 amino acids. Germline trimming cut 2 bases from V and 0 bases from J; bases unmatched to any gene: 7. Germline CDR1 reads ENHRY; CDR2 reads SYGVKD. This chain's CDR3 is CAISEPGLGSSYNEQFF. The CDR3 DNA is TGTGCCATCAGTGAGCCCGGACTAGGTAGCTCCTACAATGAGCAGTTCTTC.

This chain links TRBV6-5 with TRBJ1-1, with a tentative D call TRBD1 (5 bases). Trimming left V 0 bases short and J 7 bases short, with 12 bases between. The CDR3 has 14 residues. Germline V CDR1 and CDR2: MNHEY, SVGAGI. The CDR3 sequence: CASSYSGTGLEAFF. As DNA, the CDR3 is TGTGCCAGCAGTTACTCGGGAACAGGCCTTGAAGCTTTCTTT.

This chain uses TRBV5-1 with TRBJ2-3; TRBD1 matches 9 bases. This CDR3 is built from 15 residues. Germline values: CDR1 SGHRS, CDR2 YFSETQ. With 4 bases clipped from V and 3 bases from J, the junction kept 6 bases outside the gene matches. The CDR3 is CASSIWTGETDTQYF. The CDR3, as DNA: TGCGCCAGCAGCATTTGGACAGGGGAAACAGATACGCAGTATTTT.

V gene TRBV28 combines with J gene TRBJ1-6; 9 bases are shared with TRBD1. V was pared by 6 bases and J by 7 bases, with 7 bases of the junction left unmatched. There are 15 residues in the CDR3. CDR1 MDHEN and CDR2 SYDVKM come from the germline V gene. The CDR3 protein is CASRERQGGNSPLHF. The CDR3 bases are TGTGCCAGCAGGGAACGACAGGGGGGGAATTCACCCCTCCACTTT.

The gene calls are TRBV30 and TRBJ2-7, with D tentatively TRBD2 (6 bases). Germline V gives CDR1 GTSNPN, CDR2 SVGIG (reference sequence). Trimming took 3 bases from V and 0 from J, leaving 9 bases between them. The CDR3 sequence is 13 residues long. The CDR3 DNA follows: TGTGCCTGGAGCCGCGGGATCTCCTACGAGCAGTACTTC. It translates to CAWSRGISYEQYF.

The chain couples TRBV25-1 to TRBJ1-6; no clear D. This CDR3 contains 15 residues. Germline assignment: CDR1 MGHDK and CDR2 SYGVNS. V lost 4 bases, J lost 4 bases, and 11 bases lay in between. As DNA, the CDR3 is TGTGCCAGCAGTGGAACCCCGGGGTATAATTCACCCCTCCACTTT. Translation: CASSGTPGYNSPLHF. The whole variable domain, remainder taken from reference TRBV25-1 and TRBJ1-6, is EADIYQTPRYLVIGTGKKITLECSQTMGHDKMYWYQQDPGMELHLIHYSYGVNSTEKGDLSSESTVSRIRTEHFPLTLESARPSHTSQYLCASSGTPGYNSPLHFGNGTRLTVT.

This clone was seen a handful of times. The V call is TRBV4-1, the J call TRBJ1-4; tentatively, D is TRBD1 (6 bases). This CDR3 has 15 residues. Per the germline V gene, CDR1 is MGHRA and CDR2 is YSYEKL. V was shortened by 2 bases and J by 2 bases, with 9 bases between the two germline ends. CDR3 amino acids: CASSQTGLTNEKLFF. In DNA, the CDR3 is TGCGCCAGCAGCCAAACAGGGCTTACTAATGAAAAACTGTTTTTT.

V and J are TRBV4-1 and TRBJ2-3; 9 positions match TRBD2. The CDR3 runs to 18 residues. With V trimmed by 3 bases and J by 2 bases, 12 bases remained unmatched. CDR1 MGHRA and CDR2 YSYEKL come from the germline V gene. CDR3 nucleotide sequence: TGCGCCAGCAGCCATGGAACCCGGAGCGGGGGGTTCACAGATACGCAGTATTTT. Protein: CASSHGTRSGGFTDTQYF.

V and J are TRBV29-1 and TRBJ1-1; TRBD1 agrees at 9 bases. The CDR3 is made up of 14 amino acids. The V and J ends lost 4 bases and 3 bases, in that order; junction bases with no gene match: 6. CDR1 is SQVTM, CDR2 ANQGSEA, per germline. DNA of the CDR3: TGCAGCGTTGTCACAGGGGGCGCGTACACTGAAGCTTTCTTT. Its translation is CSVVTGGAYTEAFF. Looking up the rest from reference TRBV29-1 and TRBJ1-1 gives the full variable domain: SAVISQKPSRDICQRGTSLTIQCQVDSQVTMMFWYRQQPGQSLTLIATANQGSEATYESGFVIDKFPISRPNLTFSTLTVSNMSPEDSSIYLCSVVTGGAYTEAFFGQGTRLTVV.

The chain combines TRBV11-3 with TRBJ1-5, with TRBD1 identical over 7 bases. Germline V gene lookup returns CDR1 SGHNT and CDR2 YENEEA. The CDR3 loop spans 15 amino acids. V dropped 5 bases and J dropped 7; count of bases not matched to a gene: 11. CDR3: CASSPRDRVLQPQHF. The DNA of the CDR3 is TGTGCCAGCAGCCCACGAGACAGGGTACTACAGCCCCAGCATTTT.

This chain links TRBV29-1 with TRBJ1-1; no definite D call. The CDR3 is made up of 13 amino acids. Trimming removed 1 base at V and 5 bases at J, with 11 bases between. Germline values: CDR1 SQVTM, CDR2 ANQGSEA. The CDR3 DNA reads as TGCAGCGTTGAAGGGGCCTCGGGGACTGAAGCTTTCTTT. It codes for CSVEGASGTEAFF.

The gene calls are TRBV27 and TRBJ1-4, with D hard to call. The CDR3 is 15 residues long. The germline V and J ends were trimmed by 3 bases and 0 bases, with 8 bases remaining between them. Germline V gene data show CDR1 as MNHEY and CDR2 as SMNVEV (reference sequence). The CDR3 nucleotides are TGTGCCAGCAGTTTCCCCGGTGCAACTAATGAAAAACTGTTTTTT. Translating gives CASSFPGATNEKLFF.

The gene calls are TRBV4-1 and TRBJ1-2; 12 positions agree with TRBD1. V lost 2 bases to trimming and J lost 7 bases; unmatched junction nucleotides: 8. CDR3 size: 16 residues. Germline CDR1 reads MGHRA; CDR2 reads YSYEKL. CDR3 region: CASSQTPGQGACGYTF. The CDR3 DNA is TGCGCCAGCAGCCAAACACCGGGACAGGGGGCTTGTGGCTACACCTTC.

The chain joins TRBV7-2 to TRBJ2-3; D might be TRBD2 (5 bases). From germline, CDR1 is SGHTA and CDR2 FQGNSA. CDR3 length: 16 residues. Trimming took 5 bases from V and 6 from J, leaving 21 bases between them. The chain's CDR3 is CASSVVGAAYGDTQYF. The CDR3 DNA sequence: TGTGCCAGCAGCGTAGTGGGAGCGGCCTACGGGGATACGCAGTATTTT.